These T cell receptor beta chains were read from a single sample in a study of blood T cell repertoires in COVID-19. The table came from immunoSEQ multiplex PCR; TCRdb's copy has only in-frame clones and leaves some out. The sample includes 200,000 to 250,000 clones, around nine tenths of them seen just once. Input material: peripheral blood. The receptors originated from a woman aged 55-69 years with acute or convalescent COVID-19. CDR3s include the opening cysteine and the closing phenylalanine or tryptophan. The order of the fields is clone size, D gene, V gene, J gene, CDR3 protein, CDR3 DNA. D genes are given only for firm matches. Clone size is given for some rows only: seen once, a few or many times, or a class if the clone is expanded.

NA	NA	TRBV5-8	TRBJ1-2	CAGGGYEVPWGYTF	TGTGCCGGCGGGGGGTACGAGGTCCCCTGGGGCTACACCTTC
NA	NA	TRBV3-1/TRBV3-2	TRBJ2-5	CASSRGRTETQYF	TGTGCCAGCAGCCGTGGGAGGACAGAGACCCAGTACTTC
NA	NA	TRBV19	TRBJ1-1	CASSIVGGFAPEAFF	TGTGCCAGTAGTATAGTTGGGGGCTTCGCCCCTGAAGCTTTCTTT
NA	NA	TRBV7-9	TRBJ2-1	CASSYSSSYNEQFF	TGTGCCAGCAGCTATTCTAGTTCCTACAATGAGCAGTTCTTC
NA	TRBD2	TRBV18	TRBJ2-7	CASSPTLAGGPYEQYF	TGTGCCAGCTCACCAACCCTAGCGGGGGGTCCCTACGAGCAGTACTTC
NA	TRBD1	TRBV9	TRBJ1-2	CASSIRQGANYGYTF	TGTGCCAGCAGCATCCGACAGGGGGCCAACTATGGCTACACCTTC
NA	NA	TRBV7-2	TRBJ1-3	CASSLGQPASGNTIYF	TGTGCCAGCAGCCTCGGACAGCCAGCCTCTGGAAACACCATATATTTT
NA	TRBD1	TRBV29-1	TRBJ1-1	CSVSSGGLNTEAFF	TGCAGCGTGTCTTCAGGGGGCCTGAACACTGAAGCTTTCTTT
NA	TRBD2	TRBV7-9	TRBJ2-1	CASSFSSGSGSNEQFF	TGTGCCAGCAGCTTCTCTAGCGGGAGTGGTAGCAATGAGCAGTTCTTC
NA	TRBD1	TRBV16	TRBJ1-4	CASSQSTPTGTGREKLFF	TGTGCCAGCAGCCAATCGACTCCAACCGGGACAGGGAGGGAAAAACTGTTTTTT
NA	TRBD1	TRBV7-6	TRBJ1-6	CASSFSPGGQGISNSPLHF	TGTGCCAGCAGCTTTTCCCCAGGGGGACAGGGAATAAGCAATTCACCCCTCCACTTT
NA	NA	TRBV12-5	TRBJ1-3	CASGLIEGGNTIYF	TGTGCTAGTGGTTTGATCGAGGGTGGAAACACCATATATTTT
NA	TRBD2	TRBV9	TRBJ2-3	CASSGAGGSTDTQYF	TGTGCCAGCAGTGGAGCGGGGGGCTCCACAGATACGCAGTATTTT
NA	NA	TRBV5-1	TRBJ2-3	CASSLVATREADTQYF	TGCGCCAGCAGCTTGGTTGCGACTAGGGAGGCAGATACGCAGTATTTT
NA	NA	TRBV30	TRBJ1-2	CAWSKGPSGYGYTF	TGTGCCTGGAGCAAGGGGCCCTCCGGCTATGGCTACACCTTC
NA	TRBD1	TRBV12-5	TRBJ1-1	CASGPPRTGRRGEAFF	TGTGCTAGTGGTCCCCCCAGGACAGGGCGAAGGGGTGAAGCTTTCTTT
NA	NA	TRBV30	TRBJ1-6	CAWMDNRNSPLHF	TGTGCCTGGATGGACAATCGGAATTCACCCCTCCACTTT
NA	TRBD2	TRBV7-2	TRBJ2-1	CASSLAVAGGPSDEQFF	TGTGCCAGCAGCTTAGCGGTGGCGGGAGGCCCCTCGGATGAGCAGTTCTTC
NA	TRBD1	TRBV5-1	TRBJ1-4	CASSGGTGGEKLFF	TGCGCCAGCAGCGGAGGGACAGGCGGTGAAAAACTGTTTTTT
NA	NA	TRBV30	TRBJ1-5	CAWTGQGGQPQHF	TGTGCCTGGACCGGGCAGGGTGGCCAGCCCCAGCATTTT
NA	NA	TRBV6-5	TRBJ1-2	CASSSIEGDYGYTF	TGTGCCAGCAGTTCCATTGAGGGGGACTATGGCTACACCTTC
few	NA	TRBV2	TRBJ2-7	CASSPQGFSSYEQYF	TGTGCCAGCAGCCCGCAGGGGTTTTCCTCCTACGAGCAGTACTTC
NA	TRBD1	TRBV28	TRBJ1-2	CASSMDRGPDGYTF	TGTGCCAGCAGCATGGACAGGGGTCCGGATGGCTACACCTTC
NA	NA	TRBV5-6	TRBJ2-4	CASSQVPGAVIQYF	TGTGCCAGCAGCCAGGTCCCAGGGGCGGTCATTCAGTACTTC
NA	NA	TRBV19	TRBJ2-4	CASTPERGTKNIQYF	TGTGCCAGTACCCCCGAAAGGGGGACCAAAAACATTCAGTACTTC
few	TRBD1	TRBV12-3/TRBV12-4	TRBJ1-5	CASSSDRVQPQHF	TGTGCCAGCAGTTCCGACAGGGTCCAGCCCCAGCATTTT
NA	NA	TRBV10-1	TRBJ2-1	CASSLANNEQFF	TGCGCCAGCAGCCTAGCGAACAATGAGCAGTTCTTC
NA	NA	TRBV6-6	TRBJ1-2	CASSLHGNYGYTF	TGTGCCAGCAGTTTGCACGGGAACTATGGCTACACCTTC
NA	NA	TRBV25-1	TRBJ1-1	CASSEPGGRNTEAFF	TGTGCCAGCAGTGAACCGGGGGGGCGGAACACTGAAGCTTTCTTT
once	NA	TRBV7-9	TRBJ1-1	CASSLGGVHSEAFF	TGTGCCAGCAGCTTAGGGGGAGTTCATTCTGAAGCTTTCTTT
NA	TRBD1	TRBV7-2	TRBJ2-2	CASSPYDRGVLSTGELFF	TGTGCCAGCAGCCCTTACGACAGGGGCGTACTTAGCACCGGGGAGCTGTTTTTT
NA	NA	TRBV27	TRBJ2-5	CASKRQAQETQYF	TGTGCCAGCAAACGACAGGCCCAAGAGACCCAGTACTTC
NA	TRBD1	TRBV5-1	TRBJ1-6	CASSLGVGQGDSPLHF	TGCGCCAGCAGCTTGGGAGTAGGACAGGGGGATTCACCCCTCCACTTT
NA	NA	TRBV7-5	TRBJ2-3	CARSVTSGATRTDTQYF	TGTGCCAGAAGCGTAACTAGCGGGGCCACGAGGACCGATACGCAGTATTTT
NA	TRBD1	TRBV10-1	TRBJ2-2	CASSGIGQGSTGELFF	TGCGCCAGCAGTGGGATCGGACAGGGGAGCACCGGGGAGCTGTTTTTT
NA	TRBD2	TRBV7-9	TRBJ2-2	CASSSLAGGLTGELFF	TGTGCCAGCAGCTCCCTAGCGGGGGGGCTCACCGGGGAGCTGTTTTTT
NA	NA	TRBV11-2	TRBJ1-6	CASSLVRERSSPLHF	TGTGCCAGCAGCTTAGTCCGGGAACGGTCTTCACCCCTCCACTTT
NA	TRBD1	TRBV6-2/TRBV6-3	TRBJ1-1	CASSANRGLAEAFF	TGTGCCAGCAGTGCAAACAGGGGGCTCGCTGAAGCTTTCTTT
NA	NA	TRBV27	TRBJ1-5	CASSFTNSNQPQHF	TGTGCCAGCAGTTTCACAAATAGCAATCAGCCCCAGCATTTT
few	NA	TRBV5-4	TRBJ1-4	CASSLSSGEKLFF	TGTGCCAGCAGCTTGTCAAGTGGCGAAAAACTGTTTTTT
NA	TRBD1	TRBV6-5	TRBJ2-2	CASGTGQGTGELFF	TGTGCCAGCGGTACTGGACAGGGCACCGGGGAGCTGTTTTTT
NA	TRBD2	TRBV6-5	TRBJ2-5	CASSYSGLGVQETQYF	TGTGCCAGCAGTTATTCGGGACTAGGCGTCCAAGAGACCCAGTACTTC
NA	TRBD1	TRBV5-4	TRBJ1-4	CASSSDRDEKLFF	TGTGCCAGCAGCTCGGACAGGGACGAAAAACTGTTTTTT
NA	TRBD1	TRBV7-6	TRBJ2-5	CASSLVASGRGRGETQYF	TGTGCCAGCAGCTTAGTAGCCTCGGGCAGGGGGCGAGGGGAGACCCAGTACTTC
once	TRBD2	TRBV6-5	TRBJ2-7	CASSYKRGTRYEQYF	TGTGCCAGCAGTTACAAGCGGGGAACCCGCTACGAGCAGTACTTC
NA	NA	TRBV15	TRBJ1-5	CATSRAGAFNQPQHF	TGTGCCACCAGCAGAGCAGGGGCCTTCAATCAGCCCCAGCATTTT
NA	NA	TRBV7-9	TRBJ2-3	CASSLGFDSPTDTQYF	TGTGCCAGCAGCTTAGGTTTCGACTCCCCCACAGATACGCAGTATTTT
NA	NA	TRBV2	TRBJ2-7	CASRGPLSYEQYF	TGTGCCAGCAGGGGGCCCCTCTCCTACGAGCAGTACTTC